This TCR beta chain was identified during a study of CD8 T cells in ankylosing spondylitis. This clonotype has more than one count but fewer than ten. CDR1 is SEHNR, CDR2 FQNEAQ, per germline (reference sequence). The CDR3 totals 16 residues. V was trimmed by 5 bases and J by 2 bases, leaving 19 bases between them. TCR beta libraries were made by quantitative 5'-RACE with molecular barcodes. TCRdb passed the 5' RACE reads through MiXCR, listing each CDR3 protein once. The repertoire has 300,000 to 350,000 distinct CDR3 sequences, about 14% of them found once; the top ten carry around 0.99%. Sequenced input: blood, either unsorted or a sorted T cell fraction (not recorded which). V gene TRBV7-9 combines with J gene TRBJ2-7, with D perhaps TRBD2 (6 bases). This sequence originates from a male donor with ankylosing spondylitis or in good health (not recorded which). As DNA, the CDR3 is TGTGCCAGCAGCATAAGCCCCCCGGGACTCACCTACGAGCAGTACTTC. Amino acids: CASSISPPGLTYEQYF.